This TCR beta chain was retrieved from a study of cytomegalovirus exposure and HLA in healthy donors. Profiling relied on immunoSEQ multiplex PCR, and the TCRdb table lists in-frame clones only, not all of them. The repertoire holds roughly 150,000 clones, with roughly 80% as singletons. V lost 2 bases to trimming and J lost 15 bases, with 14 bases between them. The CDR3 has 12 residues. The germline V gene has CDR1 MNHEY and CDR2 SMNVEV (reference sequence). The receptor comes from a man under 40 in good health and CMV-seropositive. The sample was PBMCs. The rearrangement links TRBV27 to TRBJ2-4; tentatively, D is TRBD1 (5 bases). In DNA form, the CDR3 reads TGTGCCAGCAGTTTAAGGGGTCCCAGCCTGTACTTC. Translating gives CASSLRGPSLYF.